One TCR beta chain is described in this entry. Its antigen target is currently unknown. No base-level quality is on record; no much larger clone is a single base apart. The cohort was made up of approximately 700 healthy bone marrow donors. At the time of sampling, every cohort member was nominally healthy, though immune exposures that went unrecorded were likely present. The donor was CMV seropositive and was included in the group of some 290 seropositive cohort members. A peripheral blood sample was collected from each donor, and TCR beta sequencing was performed on peripheral blood mononuclear cells. The Qiagen DNeasy Blood Extraction Kit was used to extract genomic DNA from the blood cell samples. The library was produced with the immunoSEQ multiplex PCR assay. A mixture of 60 forward primers for TCR Vbeta segments and 13 reverse primers for TCR Jbeta segments was used in the multiplex PCR. The CDR3 region of rearranged TCR beta genes was amplified from genomic DNA with a multiplex PCR assay. The amplified TCR beta libraries were sequenced on the Illumina HiSeq System as 87-base-pair reads. Turning to the authors' computational methods: In a later analysis, tens of millions of unique TCR beta chains were counted across the 500 to 850 repertoires, and roughly 10 million of these chains were shared by at least two donors. To remove PCR and sequencing errors, raw reads were error-corrected and collapsed into unique sequences using a nearest-neighbor algorithm that merged closely related sequences. CDR3 sequences were aligned to IMGT reference sequences to assign V, D and J gene segments. For a sequence to be retained, a match of at least six nucleotides was required to both a V gene segment and a J gene segment. Rearrangements were classified as productive when the CDR3 lacked stop codons and remained in frame with V and J, and all other rearrangements were classified as non-productive. Following IMGT convention, CDR3 was defined as the stretch from the second conserved V-encoded cysteine to the conserved J-encoded phenylalanine. The earlier analysis of a few hundred of the donors excluded any sequence lacking an unambiguous match to a single V gene segment. An earlier analysis of several hundred of the donors classified V segments as functional when productive rearrangements were above 56.7% and as segregating when the standard deviation between donors was above 5%. A statistical classification framework was built to diagnose cytomegalovirus status from the catalog of TCR beta chain sequences. In a later analysis, V and J genes were assigned by comparing TCR nucleotide sequences against IMGT/GENE-DB human TR gene sequences. Using the TCRdist pipeline, a later analysis assigned CDR3 sequences along with most-parsimonious VDJ recombination scenarios. In a later analysis, every TCR beta chain was defined by the combination of its CDR3 amino acid sequence and its V-gene family, and reads without a unique V-gene family were dropped. A later analysis removed 592 highly shared, low-generation-probability nucleotide sequences to deal with suspected cross-contamination and a sequencing artifact. For each public chain, a later analysis derived a clonal expansion index from normalized ranks of inferred template counts within each repertoire. In a later analysis, generation probabilities were computed with a VDJ recombination model fitted to out-of-frame rearrangements, and the resulting probabilities were checked against IGoR. In a later analysis, hypergeometric tests were used to score TCR-TCR, TCR-HLA and TCR-CMV co-occurrence, with a repertoire-size bias correction applied to TCR pairs. In a later analysis, false discovery rates were estimated by permuting HLA or CMV assignments 20 times. In a later analysis, co-occurring TCRs were grouped using DBSCAN, and TCRdist sequence similarity was added for clustering within HLA-allele-positive subsets. Repertoires with fewer than 30,000 or more than 120,000 public chains, plus five repertoires with anomalous nucleotide sharing, were excluded from co-occurrence clustering. The clones in this table, taken by TCRdb from immuneACCESS, are in-frame only. Not every clone is retained; where verified, under half of the shortfall comes from an unresolved V gene, and the cause of the rest is unknown. The DNA was the basis for D and trimming; V, J and clone size are from that table. The sample profile shows roughly 150,000 clones; approximately 79% of them were found once. 6.5% to 8% of the sample is taken by the ten largest.

The data originate from a study of cytomegalovirus exposure and HLA in healthy donors listed by TCRdb under 2017. Context from the whole study: An earlier analysis of a few hundred of the donors reported 276 Gb of sequence data and 117 million unique TCR beta sequences obtained from about 179 million T cells. About 300 gigabases of sequencing data and around 88 million unique TCR sequences made up an early release that covered over 550 HLA-typed donors. Among the roughly 400 genotyped donors, more than 70% belonged to the genetic ancestry cluster associated with self-reported Caucasian donors. The study aimed to test whether cataloging public T cell receptors could reveal signatures of past pathogen exposure. The T cell repertoires of 666 subjects were profiled by immunosequencing and related to cytomegalovirus serostatus. Along with the approximately 620-subject first cohort, a separate validation cohort of roughly 110 different subjects was used. The study combined high-throughput TCR immunosequencing, statistical association of individual TCRs with disease status, and machine learning to predict cytomegalovirus infection status. To study patterns of TCR occurrence, a later analysis re-analyzed previously published TCR beta repertoires from 666 donors and added high-resolution HLA genotyping. In the later analysis, no new phenotypic data were used to find candidate immune exposures; instead, reliance was placed on TCR beta sequences and their occurrence across donors. In an earlier analysis of several hundred of the donors, high-throughput TCR beta sequencing was used to judge whether each TCR beta V gene segment behaved as functional or pseudogenic. Donor age, sex, ethnicity and CMV serostatus were compiled alongside the repertoire data. Genome-wide SNP genotypes for about 65% of the 666 donors were used in a later genetic analysis, which treated that subset as a discovery cohort. Every repertoire in the discovery cohort had been generated on one and the same sequencing platform. Both class I and class II loci were covered by HLA typing, at four-digit resolution. The number of typed donors differed by locus: roughly 620-640 for A, B, C, DRB1 and DQB1; some 540 for DQA1; around 580 for DPA1; and approximately 450 for DPB1. Four or five DR-DQ haplotypes were treated as single units for association and clustering because of strong linkage in the cohort. Among a few hundred genotyped donors of the cohort, an average of approximately 240,000 unique TCR beta nucleotide sequences were sequenced per donor, roughly 20% of them non-productive.

The germline V gene yields SGHAT for CDR1 and FQNNGV for CDR2. The cysteine opens and the phenylalanine closes a CDR3 of 14 amino acids. Left in the record is the CDR3 DNA by itself, 42 bases read in frame from the first base. Cut back by 1 base and 1 base, the V and J ends lie 7 bases apart. Study-wide conclusions, independent of this receptor: Because HLA typing was missing for some donors at each locus, association tests included only the typed subset. Because the 87-base-pair reads could not distinguish some IMGT-functional V segments, including TRBV6-2 and TRBV6-3, those segments were excluded. Most TCR sequences were observed very rarely across donors, whereas some public TCRs were present in many individuals. A cluster of highly shared sequence variants was judged likely to be a technical artifact of the sequencing pipeline. In an earlier analysis of about 550 of the donors, most TCR beta V segments were observed in productive rearrangements about 87% or about 30% of the time, broadly matching IMGT annotations. In a later genetic analysis, a missense DCLRE1C variant was associated with V-gene and J-gene trimming of TCR beta chains, and the association was replicated in an independent cohort. In the study, about 150 TCR beta chains were listed as associated with cytomegalovirus. Assigning TCR associations to individual alleles was difficult when HLA alleles, especially DR and DQ, strongly co-occurred. In vitro tests confirmed that a few of the cytomegalovirus-associated TCR beta chains recognize cytomegalovirus antigens. At a false discovery rate of 0.05, a later analysis linked 16,951 TCR beta sequences to specific HLA alleles. In a later analysis, HLA-associated TCR beta chains showed more clonal expansion and lower generation probabilities than non-associated chains that were equally common. Correlated functional status among segregating V segments might reflect linkage disequilibrium, but an unknown experimental factor could not be ruled out. This cohort had only TCR beta chains sequenced, and the lack of alpha or paired-chain data limited which features could be detected. Roughly uniform sequencing depth across donors was assumed in presence/absence analyses, although this assumption may not hold. A later analysis reported that several top co-occurrence clusters appeared linked to parvovirus B19, influenza, CMV and Epstein-Barr virus. The authors suggested that the approach could potentially be generalized to other disease states and immunological phenotypes. Because counts were too low, about 18 rarely observed V segments, including chromosome 9 orphons, were left out of the earlier analysis of 500 to 750 of the donors. In a later analysis, most CMV-associated TCR beta chains were found to appear HLA-restricted, with HLA associations seemingly driven largely by CMV exposure. Immune exposure information for the cohort was limited to CMV serostatus. A further reported finding was that TCR beta sequences accurately predicted the HLA-A and HLA-B alleles for most subjects in the first cohort. A later analysis found that TCR association rates varied across HLA loci, with DRB1 alleles showing the most associated TCRs and HLA-C alleles the fewest. According to a later genetic analysis, donors in an Asian-associated ancestry cluster had fewer N-insertions in productive TCRs than the approximately 630-donor mean. The classifier was reported to diagnose cytomegalovirus status with high specificity and sensitivity in both the original cohort and the validation cohort.

Sequencing used PBMCs. The chain couples TRBV11-2 to TRBJ1-1; TRBD1 might be the D gene, on 5 matching bases. This sequence was found in a middle-aged man in good health and CMV-seropositive. The CDR3 has the sequence CASSLAGGNTEAFF. The sequence in DNA is TGTGCCAGCAGCTTAGCGGGGGGGAACACTGAAGCTTTCTTT.